The text below deals with one T cell receptor beta chain. Looked up from germline, CDR1 is ENHRY and CDR2 is SYGVKD. The CDR3 length is 14 residues. The junction had 6 bases not matched to a gene; V was cut back by 11 bases and J by 1 base. Participants' own reports of clinical history determined their cohort assignment. Libraries were prepared by immunoSEQ multiplex PCR; TCRdb keeps only in-frame clonotypes and omits some of them. The data show 250,000 to 350,000 clones, around nine tenths seen once. The sample belongs to a study of blood T cell repertoires in COVID-19. The V gene is TRBV10-3, the J gene TRBJ2-2; the match to TRBD1 covers 8 bases. What was sequenced was PBMCs or T cells enriched from blood (not recorded which). The TCR comes from a woman aged 45 to 65 who had been exposed to COVID-19. CDR3 sequence: CAVTGTGNTGELFF. The CDR3 nucleotides read TGTGCCGTCACCGGGACAGGGAACACCGGGGAGCTGTTTTTT.